Shown below are 18 T cell receptor beta chains from a single sample sequenced in a study of T cell clonality in common variable immunodeficiency. Assay used: immunoSEQ multiplex PCR; TCRdb lists only in-frame clones, some missing. This table holds 45,000 to 55,000 clones with no singletons; the top ten claim around 5.4%. What was sequenced was peripheral blood mononuclear cells. These receptors were collected from a person between 18 and 69 years old in good health.

This clone was recorded at least ten times. The CDR3 protein is CASSLVSGSGETQYF. The sequenced CDR3 bases are TGTGCCAGCAGCTTAGTCAGCGGGAGTGGGGAGACC. This chain joins TRBV7-2 and TRBJ2-5; 8 bases align to TRBD2. The sequence runs out 3 residues before the end of the CDR3; the remainder is reconstructed from the germline J gene. Trimming cost V 1 base and J 5 bases; bases outside gene matches: 6. The length of the CDR3 is 15 residues. The germline V gene encodes CDR1 SGHTA and CDR2 FQGNSA.

At least ten counts were recorded for this clone. The read is 3 residues too short to cover the CDR3 end, so that end is filled in from the germline J gene. V usage is TRBV29-1 and J usage is TRBJ2-1; 7 nucleotides line up with TRBD2. CDR3 size: 16 residues. V lost 7 bases and J lost 5; bases outside the gene matches: 17. Germline V gene lookup returns CDR1 SQVTM and CDR2 ANQGSEA. The DNA read from the CDR3 is TGCAGCGCCCGAACGAATATTAGGGCGGGAGACAATGAG. Residues: CSARTNIRAGDNE. The CDR3, in full, reads CSARTNIRAGDNEQFF.

This clone was counted many times. The CDR3 end is not reached by the read, which stops 3 residues before it; the germline J gene fills it in. J is TRBJ2-2 and V is TRBV18; D possibly corresponds to TRBD1 (5 bases). The CDR3 sequence is 15 residues long. CDR1 is KGHSH and CDR2 is LQKENI in the germline V gene. The ends were cut back, 3 bases at V and 0 bases at J, with 8 bases in the middle. The CDR3 sequence is CASSPTAPNTGELFF. The covered CDR3 bases are TGTGCCAGCTCACCGACAGCCCCGAACACCGGGGAG.

This clone was recorded at least ten times. The read falls 3 residues short of the CDR3 end, and the missing part is taken from the germline J gene. V is TRBV6-2 or TRBV6-3 and J is TRBJ2-6; D possibly corresponds to TRBD1 (6 bases). The germline V and J ends were trimmed by 8 bases and 0 bases, with 17 bases remaining between them. CDR3 length: 17 residues. In germline, CDR1 is MNHEY, CDR2 SVGEGT. This CDR3 is CASCNGTRHSGANVLTF. The CDR3 bases that were read are TGTGCCAGCTGTAACGGGACACGACACTCTGGGGCCAACGTC.

A note on this clone: Sequencing ends 3 residues short of the CDR3 end; the germline J gene provides the rest. V gene TRBV19 combines with J gene TRBJ2-2; 15 positions agree with TRBD2. V lost 5 bases to trimming and J lost 6 bases; unmatched junction nucleotides: 1. The germline gives CDR1 LNHDA, CDR2 SQIVND (reference sequence). This CDR3 has 15 residues. CDR3 DNA, as far as it was read: TGTGCCAGTAGTGGACTAGCGGGAGGGGCCGGGGAG. Encoded protein: CASSGLAGGAGE. The entire CDR3 is CASSGLAGGAGELFF.

This clone has at least ten counts. The CDR3 goes on 3 residues after the read ends, and that part is filled in from the germline J gene. The rearrangement joins TRBV18 to TRBJ1-1; the D is unclear. Trimming cost V 3 bases and J 5 bases, with 13 bases left between them. This CDR3 is built from 14 residues. In germline, CDR1 is KGHSH, CDR2 LQKENI. This chain's CDR3 is CASSPEHIGTEAFF. Partial CDR3 DNA: TGTGCCAGCTCACCGGAACATATAGGGACTGAA.

This clone appeared many times. The CDR3 goes on 3 residues after the read ends, and that part is filled in from the germline J gene. The chain has TRBV20-1 and TRBJ1-2; D uncertain. The CDR3 is made up of 14 amino acids. Trimming stripped 0 bases from V and 6 bases from J, with 14 bases between. Germline CDR1 reads DFQATT; CDR2 reads SNEGSKA (reference sequence). The CDR3 region is CSARERFLVDGYTF. Partial CDR3 DNA: TGCAGTGCTAGAGAAAGGTTCCTGGTGGATGGC.

This clone is categorized as hyperexpanded. The CDR3 end falls 3 residues outside the read, so it is completed with the germline J gene. V usage is TRBV6-1 and J usage is TRBJ1-4; 7 bases fit TRBD1. From germline, CDR1 is MNHNS and CDR2 SASEGT. The CDR3 spans 15 residues. The junction had 5 bases not matched to a gene; V was cut back by 2 bases and J by 5 bases. Incomplete CDR3 DNA: TGTGCCAGCAGTGAATCGACAGGGACGAATGAAAAA. It specifies CASSESTGTNEK. The full-length CDR3 reads as CASSESTGTNEKLFF.

This clone was seen at least ten times. The read is 3 residues too short to cover the CDR3 end, so that end is filled in from the germline J gene. V and J are TRBV29-1 and TRBJ2-5, with 7 bases identical to TRBD1. Germline V gene sequence: CDR1 SQVTM, CDR2 ANQGSEA. The CDR3 length is 14 residues. The V segment lost 7 bases and the J segment 3 bases; nucleotides outside the gene matches: 11. The CDR3 sequence is CSGLLLGTEETQYF. The DNA read from the CDR3 is TGCAGCGGTTTGCTCCTTGGGACAGAAGAGACC. The entire variable domain, with the rest obtained from reference TRBV29-1 and TRBJ2-5, is as follows: SAVISQKPSRDICQRGTSLTIQCQVDSQVTMMFWYRQQPGQSLTLIATANQGSEATYESGFVIDKFPISRPNLTFSTLTVSNMSPEDSSIYLCSGLLLGTEETQYFGPGTRLLVL.

This clone appeared many times. The read ends 3 residues early relative to the CDR3; the germline J gene fills the gap. V is TRBV20-1 and J is TRBJ2-7; 9 bases are a match to TRBD2. CDR1 is DFQATT and CDR2 is SNEGSKA in the germline V gene (reference sequence). Trimming cost V 5 bases and J 2 bases; bases outside gene matches: 10. CDR3 length: 15 residues. The CDR3: CSAHLGGTSPYEQYF. The part of the CDR3 DNA that was read is TGCAGTGCTCACCTAGGGGGGACTAGCCCCTACGAG.

This clone was observed at least ten times. The missing CDR3 end, 3 residues past where the read stops, is filled in from the germline J gene. The gene calls are TRBV18 and TRBJ2-5, with D possibly matching TRBD1 (6 bases). Trimming removed 4 bases at V and 0 bases at J, with 9 bases between. Per the germline V gene, CDR1 is KGHSH and CDR2 is LQKENI. This CDR3 is 14 amino acids long. CDR3 amino acids: CASSLQGNQETQYF. CDR3 DNA, as far as it was read: TGTGCCAGCTCACTACAGGGTAACCAAGAGACC.

Many counts were recorded for this clone. Read data end 3 residues before the CDR3 end; the end is taken from the germline J gene. The J gene is TRBJ2-1, the V gene TRBV20-1; 12 bases are shared with TRBD2. The CDR3 is 14 residues long. Germline loops: CDR1 DFQATT, CDR2 SNEGSKA (reference sequence). J was trimmed by 8 bases and V by 6 bases; bases with no gene match: 8. CDR3 loop: CSAETSGRFYEQFF. The sequenced part of the CDR3 DNA is TGCAGTGCAGAGACTAGCGGGAGATTTTATGAG.

This clone has a count of ten or more. Read data end 3 residues before the CDR3 end; the end is taken from the germline J gene. V usage is TRBV20-1 and J usage is TRBJ2-1; 12 nucleotides agree with TRBD2. V lost 5 bases, J lost 7 bases, and 12 bases stayed unmatched. The CDR3 extends over 16 amino acids. CDR1 and CDR2 from the germline V gene are DFQATT and SNEGSKA (reference sequence). CDR3 DNA (partial): TGCAGTGCTGGGTCTAGCGGGAGGGCCGGTGAGAATGAG. Residues: CSAGSSGRAGENE. From start to end, the CDR3 is CSAGSSGRAGENEQFF.

The table lists this clone with a few counts. The CDR3 end falls 3 residues outside the read, so it is completed with the germline J gene. The gene calls are TRBV7-9 and TRBJ2-3, with TRBD2 matching 9 bases. The CDR3 length is 15 residues. Germline CDR1 SEHNR, CDR2 FQNEAQ (reference sequence). The V segment lost 5 bases and the J segment 4 bases; nucleotides outside the gene matches: 7. The sequenced part of the CDR3 DNA is TGTGCCAGCAGCCCCCTGGCGGGAGGGTCAGATACG. Amino acid sequence: CASSPLAGGSDT. The whole CDR3 is CASSPLAGGSDTQYF.

This clone was seen many times. The read stops 3 residues short of the end of the CDR3; the missing end is completed from the germline J gene. The V and J genes are TRBV4-1 and TRBJ2-5, with unresolved D. CDR1 and CDR2 (germline): MGHRA, YSYEKL. This CDR3 is built from 14 residues. Trimming took off 2 bases at V and 0 bases at J, with 7 bases between the two ends. Incomplete CDR3 DNA: TGCGCCAGCAGCCAACAGATGTACCAAGAGACC. Translation: CASSQQMYQET. The whole CDR3 is CASSQQMYQETQYF.

This clone occurred many times. The CDR3 protein is CASSLGLADTQYF. The sequenced CDR3 bases are TGCGCCAGCAGCTTGGGACTAGCGGATACG. The V gene is TRBV5-1, the J gene TRBJ2-3; 8 bases map to TRBD2. The missing CDR3 end, 3 residues past where the read stops, is filled in from the germline J gene. This CDR3 has 13 amino acids. Germline assignment: CDR1 SGHRS and CDR2 YFSETQ. Germline trimming cut 0 bases from V and 6 bases from J; bases unmatched to any gene: 0.

This clone was seen at least ten times. The CDR3 end is not reached by the read, which stops 3 residues before it; the germline J gene fills it in. The chain has TRBV20-1 and TRBJ2-7; TRBD2 is a possible D gene (6 bases). The CDR3 consists of 14 residues. The ends were cut back, 2 bases at V and 2 bases at J, with 13 bases in the middle. The V gene's germline CDR1 is DFQATT and CDR2 SNEGSKA (reference sequence). The covered CDR3 bases are TGCAGTGCTAGAATCGGCGGAGGGGCCTACGAG. Its translation is CSARIGGGAYE. The complete CDR3 sequence is CSARIGGGAYEQYF.

Ten or more counts support this clone. Read coverage stops 3 residues before the CDR3 terminus; the germline J gene supplies the remainder. This chain connects TRBV7-1 to TRBJ1-2, with 7 nucleotides matching TRBD1. TRBV7-1 is given ORF status, its function remaining uncertain. This CDR3 region has 21 residues. The V segment lost 2 bases and the J segment 2 bases; nucleotides outside the gene matches: 23. The CDR3 DNA, read in part, is TGTGCCAGCAGCTCACCCCGATTTGAGGGGCGACGGGGCAGGGGGAACTATGGC. The encoded protein is CASSSPRFEGRRGRGNYG. The whole CDR3 region reads CASSSPRFEGRRGRGNYGYTF.